Listed below are T cell receptor beta chains from one sample, sequenced in a study of T cell changes during pregnancy in multiple sclerosis. Repertoires were generated with immunoSEQ multiplex PCR, while TCRdb's copy carries only in-frame clones and drops some. Of 50,000 to 60,000 clones listed, roughly nine tenths are singletons. Sequencing used CD4+ T cells from peripheral blood mononuclear cells, obtained in the third trimester of pregnancy. These receptors were obtained from a female donor with multiple sclerosis, enrolled in a pregnancy study. CDR3s include the opening cysteine and the closing phenylalanine or tryptophan. The D gene is left open where the match is weak. Not all rows give a size; the values are once, few, many and, for expanded clones, a class.

D gene | J gene | clone size | V gene | CDR3 protein | CDR3 DNA
- | TRBJ1-1 | - | TRBV7-8 | CASSPDLNTEAFF | TGTGCCAGCAGCCCTGACTTAAACACTGAAGCTTTCTTT
TRBD1 | TRBJ1-4 | - | TRBV5-1 | CASSPGQGGEKLFF | TGCGCCAGCAGCCCGGGACAGGGTGGTGAAAAACTGTTTTTT
TRBD1 | TRBJ2-1 | - | TRBV7-9 | CASSWGQGVQYEQFF | TGTGCCAGCAGCTGGGGACAGGGGGTCCAGTATGAGCAGTTCTTC
TRBD2 | TRBJ2-7 | - | TRBV30 | CAWNPGLVSDEQYF | TGTGCCTGGAACCCGGGACTAGTCAGCGACGAGCAGTACTTC
- | TRBJ2-5 | - | TRBV20-1 | CSAVSPETQYF | TGCAGTGCTGTTAGCCCAGAGACCCAGTACTTC
- | TRBJ1-5 | many | TRBV18 | CASSGGSNQPQHF | TGTGCCAGCTCAGGGGGCAGCAATCAGCCCCAGCATTTT
TRBD2 | TRBJ2-1 | once | TRBV14 | CASSPRVGGPRNEQFF | TGTGCCAGCAGCCCCCGAGTGGGAGGGCCGAGGAATGAGCAGTTCTTC
- | TRBJ2-5 | - | TRBV7-9 | CASSLTGSLGQETQYF | TGTGCCAGCAGCCTAACAGGGTCTTTAGGCCAAGAGACCCAGTACTTC
- | TRBJ1-4 | - | TRBV9 | CASSRQDGIEKLFF | TGTGCCAGTTCCAGACAGGACGGTATTGAAAAACTGTTTTTT
TRBD2 | TRBJ2-3 | few | TRBV4-2 | CASSYGGDRTDTQYF | TGTGCCAGCAGTTACGGGGGGGATCGCACAGATACGCAGTATTTT
TRBD2 | TRBJ2-3 | - | TRBV5-4 | CASSRTSGRVADTQYF | TGTGCCAGCAGCCGGACTAGCGGGAGGGTGGCAGATACGCAGTATTTT
- | TRBJ1-2 | - | TRBV7-8 | CASSQQGRSGYTF | TGTGCCAGCAGCCAACAGGGTCGGAGTGGCTACACCTTC
- | TRBJ2-5 | - | TRBV18 | CASSPPGLIQETQYF | TGTGCCAGCTCACCACCGGGACTGATTCAAGAGACCCAGTACTTC
- | TRBJ1-5 | - | TRBV5-1 | CASSTEGGDQPQHF | TGCGCCAGCAGCACCGAGGGGGGGGATCAGCCCCAGCATTTT
TRBD1 | TRBJ2-1 | - | TRBV7-2 | CASSLVGTGGWQFF | TGTGCCAGCAGCTTAGTCGGGACAGGGGGATGGCAGTTCTTC
TRBD2 | TRBJ2-3 | - | TRBV7-2 | CASSSRTSGGPPTDTQYF | TGTGCCAGCAGCTCCCGGACTAGCGGGGGGCCTCCCACAGATACGCAGTATTTT
TRBD2 | TRBJ2-2 | - | TRBV5-4 | CASSGPGLGPNTGELFF | TGTGCCAGCAGCGGACCGGGACTAGGTCCGAACACCGGGGAGCTGTTTTTT
- | TRBJ1-5 | - | TRBV6-5 | CASREHRDNQPQHF | TGTGCCAGCAGGGAACACAGGGACAATCAGCCCCAGCATTTT
- | TRBJ2-7 | - | TRBV28 | CASSFSLQGLSYEQYF | TGTGCCAGCAGTTTTTCCTTACAGGGCCTCTCCTACGAGCAGTACTTC
- | TRBJ2-7 | - | TRBV2 | CASSRQFEQYF | TGTGCCAGCAGTAGACAGTTCGAGCAGTACTTC
TRBD1 | TRBJ2-3 | - | TRBV27 | CASAWTGGADTQYF | TGTGCCAGCGCTTGGACAGGGGGCGCAGATACGCAGTATTTT
- | TRBJ2-3 | - | TRBV5-8 | CASSLRADTQYF | TGTGCCAGCAGCTTGCGAGCAGATACGCAGTATTTT
- | TRBJ2-1 | - | TRBV11-3 | CASSLGGSQAYNEQFF | TGTGCCAGCAGCCTAGGGGGATCACAGGCCTACAATGAGCAGTTCTTC
- | TRBJ1-1 | - | TRBV5-5 | CASMGAVNTEAFF | TGTGCCAGCATGGGGGCGGTGAACACTGAAGCTTTCTTT
- | TRBJ2-5 | - | TRBV9 | CASSPTGPYKYF | TGTGCCAGCAGCCCTACAGGTCCTTATAAGTACTTC
TRBD1 | TRBJ1-2 | - | TRBV19 | CASSTQGAGGYTF | TGTGCCAGTAGTACGCAGGGGGCCGGTGGCTACACCTTC
- | TRBJ1-4 | - | TRBV27 | CASMVNGANEKLFF | TGTGCTAGCATGGTGAACGGAGCTAATGAAAAACTGTTTTTT
TRBD1 | TRBJ2-6 | - | TRBV12-5 | CASGIPPGQGLKVYSGANVLTF | TGTGCTAGTGGTATACCCCCGGGACAGGGCCTCAAAGTCTACTCTGGGGCCAACGTCCTGACTTTC
- | TRBJ1-5 | - | TRBV5-1 | CASSLQGPNQPQHF | TGCGCCAGCAGCTTACAGGGCCCTAATCAGCCCCAGCATTTT
- | TRBJ2-5 | - | TRBV12-2 | CASRLVGGGAEETQYF | -
- | TRBJ2-7 | - | TRBV19 | CASSPPQGSSYEQYF | TGTGCCAGTAGTCCCCCACAGGGCAGCTCCTACGAGCAGTACTTC
- | TRBJ2-5 | - | TRBV5-1 | CASSLGQGGETQYF | TGCGCCAGCAGCTTGGGCCAGGGAGGTGAGACCCAGTACTTC
TRBD1 | TRBJ2-2 | - | TRBV18 | CASSRRTGHTGELFF | TGTGCCAGCTCACGTAGGACAGGGCACACCGGGGAGCTGTTTTTT
TRBD1 | TRBJ2-7 | - | TRBV10-3 | CAYCETGGDEQYF | TGTGCGTATTGTGAGACAGGGGGCGACGAGCAGTACTTC
TRBD2 | TRBJ2-1 | - | TRBV6-1 | CASSGVAGGGGEQFF | TGTGCCAGCAGTGGTGTAGCGGGAGGGGGAGGGGAGCAGTTCTTC
- | TRBJ1-4 | - | TRBV2 | CASNPWVAAGGEKLFF | TGTGCCAGCAACCCCTGGGTGGCAGCCGGAGGCGAAAAACTGTTTTTT
- | TRBJ1-4 | once | TRBV9 | CASSVGPLGNEKLFF | TGTGCCAGCAGCGTAGGACCTCTGGGCAATGAAAAACTGTTTTTT
- | TRBJ1-1 | - | TRBV2 | CASSELTRGEIFF | TGTGCCAGCAGTGAACTGACCAGGGGTGAAATTTTCTTT
TRBD1 | TRBJ1-5 | - | TRBV7-2 | CASSPGQGNNQPQHF | TGTGCCAGCAGCCCGGGACAGGGGAACAATCAGCCCCAGCATTTT
TRBD2 | TRBJ2-3 | - | TRBV5-6 | CASSLAAGAPTDTQYF | TGTGCCAGCAGCTTGGCAGCGGGGGCCCCCACAGATACGCAGTATTTT
- | TRBJ2-7 | - | TRBV7-2 | CASSAHYEQYF | TGTGCCAGCAGCGCACACTACGAGCAGTACTTC
TRBD1 | TRBJ1-5 | few | TRBV7-2 | CASSNQGTANNQPQHF | TGTGCCAGCAGCAATCAGGGGACAGCCAACAATCAGCCCCAGCATTTT
- | TRBJ2-3 | once | TRBV5-4 | CASLPQGTDTQYF | TGTGCCAGCCTTCCACAGGGCACAGATACGCAGTATTTT
TRBD1 | TRBJ1-2 | - | TRBV5-4 | CASHAGTATKFNYGYTF | TGTGCCAGCCACGCCGGGACAGCAACTAAATTCAACTATGGCTACACCTTC
- | TRBJ1-4 | - | TRBV19 | CASSIAISPRGTELFF | TGTGCCAGTAGTATCGCGATTTCTCCCCGAGGAACGGAACTGTTTTTT
- | TRBJ1-4 | - | TRBV25-1 | CASMGGGQETNEKLFF | TGTGCCAGCATGGGGGGGGGCCAGGAAACTAATGAAAAACTGTTTTTT
- | TRBJ1-4 | - | TRBV5-6 | CASSFTGDPNEKLFF | TGTGCCAGCAGCTTTACCGGGGATCCTAATGAAAAACTGTTTTTT
TRBD2 | TRBJ2-7 | - | TRBV27 | CASRRTSSDEQYF | TGTGCCAGCAGGCGGACTAGCTCTGACGAGCAGTACTTC
- | TRBJ2-1 | - | TRBV4-2 | CASSQGSRFNEQFF | TGTGCCAGCAGTCAAGGGTCCCGGTTCAATGAGCAGTTCTTC
- | TRBJ2-1 | - | TRBV9 | CASSVTGGSPGNEQFF | TGTGCCAGCAGCGTAACTGGCGGGTCACCGGGGAATGAGCAGTTCTTC
- | TRBJ1-1 | - | TRBV30 | CAWIDRGGAEAFF | TGTGCCTGGATTGACAGAGGTGGTGCTGAAGCTTTCTTT
- | TRBJ2-5 | - | TRBV21-1 | CASSERAGQGAGDNLREETQYF | TGTGCCAGCAGCGAAAGAGCGGGACAGGGGGCCGGGGATAATCTCAGGGAAGAGACCCAGTACTTC
- | TRBJ1-2 | once | TRBV11-2 | CASSSNYGYTF | TGTGCCAGCAGCTCAAACTATGGCTACACCTTC
- | TRBJ1-1 | - | TRBV28 | CASRSVTEAFF | TGTGCCAGCAGGAGCGTCACTGAAGCTTTCTTT
TRBD1 | TRBJ2-7 | - | TRBV6-5 | CASSPDRGRFHEQYF | TGTGCCAGCAGTCCCGACAGGGGGCGATTCCACGAGCAGTACTTC